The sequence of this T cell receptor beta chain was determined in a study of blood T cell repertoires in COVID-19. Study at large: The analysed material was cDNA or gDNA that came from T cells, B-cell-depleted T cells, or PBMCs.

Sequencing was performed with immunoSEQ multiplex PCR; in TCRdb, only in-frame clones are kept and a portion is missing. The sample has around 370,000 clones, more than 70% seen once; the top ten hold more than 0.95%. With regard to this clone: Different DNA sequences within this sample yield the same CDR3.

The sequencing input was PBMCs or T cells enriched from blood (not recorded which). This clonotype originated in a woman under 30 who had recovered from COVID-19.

CDR3 DNA sequence: TGTGCCTGGAGTGTTGGGGCAGGAGAGACCCAGTACTTC. Protein sequence: CAWSVGAGETQYF. The genes are TRBV30 and TRBJ2-5, with TRBD1 as a possible D gene (5 bases). V shed 0 bases and J shed 4 bases, with 9 bases lying between them. Germline CDR1 and CDR2: GTSNPN and SVGIG (reference sequence). This CDR3 has 13 residues.